This T cell receptor (beta chain) was retrieved from a study of T cell repertoires in cytomegalovirus infection. The CDR3 is 14 residues long. With 7 bases clipped from V and 3 bases from J, the junction kept 8 bases outside the gene matches. Each CDR3 protein gets one entry after TCRdb re-called the reads with MiXCR. The data show some 390,000 distinct CDR3 sequences, 15% to 20% seen once. This chain uses TRBV12-3 or TRBV12-4 with TRBJ2-7, with TRBD2 matching over 8 bases. The sample consisted of PBMCs. The clonotype was recovered from a human donor in good health (CMV status not recorded). Some clones in this sample may be carry-over from other donors' samples. The CDR3 DNA sequence: TGTGCCAGCACCAAACTAGCGGATTTCTACGAGCAGTACTTC. Protein sequence: CASTKLADFYEQYF.